These 28 T cell receptor beta chains originate from one sample sequenced in a study of identical twins. TCRdb analysed the 5' RACE reads with MiXCR anew, one entry per CDR3 protein. Of 150,000 or so distinct CDR3 sequences listed, approximately 3.5% are singletons. The source material was memory T cells sorted from blood. These receptor sequences come from a man between 18 and 29 years old in good health.

Many counts were recorded for this clonotype. The J gene is TRBJ2-5, the V gene TRBV7-2; 9 positions match TRBD2. J was trimmed by 5 bases and V by 1 base; bases with no gene match: 5. In germline, CDR1 is SGHTA, CDR2 FQGNSA. The CDR3 covers 15 residues. The CDR3 DNA reads as TGTGCCAGCAGCTTAGTGGGCGGGAGGGGTGAGACCCAGTACTTC. This sequence encodes CASSLVGGRGETQYF. Filled out from reference TRBV7-2 and TRBJ2-5, the complete variable domain reads GAGVSQSPSNKVTEKGKDVELRCDPISGHTALYWYRQSLGQGLEFLIYFQGNSAPDKSGLPSDRFSAERTGGSVSTLTIQRTQQEDSAVYLCASSLVGGRGETQYFGPGTRLLVL.

Comment on this clonotype: The junction and the germline gene differ at one end; a read error may be behind it. V usage is TRBV5-1 and J usage is TRBJ2-5, with D uncertain. From germline, CDR1 is SGHRS and CDR2 YFSETQ. The CDR3 length is 12 residues. This CDR3 reads CASRTGQEPQYF. CDR3 coding DNA: TGCGCCAGCAGGACTGGCCAAGAGCCCCAGTACTTC.

This clonotype was counted ten times or more. The V and J genes are TRBV15 and TRBJ2-7, with 8 bases that match TRBD2. Germline V gene sequence: CDR1 LNHNV, CDR2 YYDKDF (reference sequence). After removal of 5 bases from V and 2 bases from J, the junction contained 2 bases not matched to a gene. This CDR3 has 13 amino acids. Here the CDR3 DNA reads TGTGCCACCAGCGGGGGACTAGCCTACGAGCAGTACTTC. Residues: CATSGGLAYEQYF.

This clonotype was seen more than once but under ten times. The gene calls are TRBV14 and TRBJ1-2; D is unclear. The V end was cut by 0 bases, the J end by 8 bases, with 7 bases between. The CDR3 covers 12 residues. The germline V gene encodes CDR1 SGHDN and CDR2 FVKESK. The CDR3, as DNA: TGTGCCAGCAGCCAAGAATTGGGGGGCTACACCTTC. Its protein is CASSQELGGYTF.

This clonotype occurred many times. The chain combines TRBV20-1 with TRBJ2-7; unclear D gene. Germline V gene data show CDR1 as DFQATT and CDR2 as SNEGSKA (reference sequence). This CDR3 has 13 residues. V lost 5 bases and J lost 6, with 17 bases in between. The DNA for the CDR3 is TGCAGTGCTCGGAACCCAACAGCTACCGAGCAGTACTTC. This codes for CSARNPTATEQYF.

This clonotype came up many times. V and J are TRBV9 and TRBJ2-1; the match to TRBD2 covers 7 bases. Germline-derived CDR1 and CDR2 are SGDLS and YYNGEE. The CDR3 consists of 12 residues. Trimming cost V 3 bases and J 13 bases; bases outside gene matches: 7. The CDR3 sequence is CASSGGGSSQFF. CDR3 coding DNA: TGTGCCAGCAGCGGGGGCGGGAGTAGCCAGTTCTTC.

This clonotype was detected a few times. The chain carries TRBV7-2 and TRBJ2-2; TRBD2 agrees at 9 bases. The germline CDR1 and CDR2 sequences are SGHTA and FQGNSA. The CDR3 has 15 amino acids. After removal of 2 bases from V and 8 bases from J, the junction contained 6 bases not matched to a gene. CDR3 loop: CASSLLTAGGGELFF. The DNA for the CDR3 is TGTGCCAGCAGCTTATTAACAGCGGGAGGAGGGGAGCTGTTTTTT.

In this sample, this clonotype turned up many times. This chain links TRBV20-1 with TRBJ2-1; 7 bases are a match to TRBD2. Germline V CDR1 and CDR2: DFQATT, SNEGSKA (reference sequence). With V trimmed by 4 bases and J by 0 bases, 6 bases remained unmatched. This CDR3 is built from 15 residues. DNA for the CDR3: TGCAGTGCTAAGGGTCAGCGGGGCTCCTACAATGAGCAGTTCTTC. Translated, it gives CSAKGQRGSYNEQFF.

This clonotype appeared many times. The chain links TRBV20-1 to TRBJ2-1; 7 positions agree with TRBD1. The CDR3 has 11 residues. CDR1 is DFQATT and CDR2 is SNEGSKA in the germline V gene (reference sequence). The trim removed 4 bases at V and 11 bases at J, leaving 5 bases unmatched. CDR3 region: CSANPGQQQFF. In DNA, the CDR3 is TGCAGTGCTAATCCGGGACAGCAGCAGTTCTTC.

This clonotype was counted ten times or more. The chain is built from TRBV20-1 and TRBJ2-3; no clear D gene. The CDR3 is made up of 15 amino acids. The germline CDR1 and CDR2 sequences are DFQATT and SNEGSKA (reference sequence). Trimming pared 1 base from V and 4 bases from J, leaving 15 bases between. The CDR3 coding sequence is TGCAGTGCTAGAGGGGCTAGTGGGTCGGCAGATACGCAGTATTTT. Protein product: CSARGASGSADTQYF.

This clonotype was recorded a few times. The chain has TRBV4-2 and TRBJ1-5; D gene uncertain. Trimming cost V 0 bases and J 0 bases, with 6 bases left between them. The CDR3 spans 15 residues. From germline, CDR1 is LGHNA and CDR2 YNFKEQ. The CDR3 sequence is CASSQEDYSNQPQHF. CDR3 bases: TGTGCCAGCAGCCAAGAGGACTATAGCAATCAGCCCCAGCATTTT.

This clonotype was seen repeatedly, ten times or more. The V call is TRBV28, the J call TRBJ1-1; 9 bases are shared with TRBD1. Per the germline V gene, CDR1 is MDHEN and CDR2 is SYDVKM. The CDR3 extends over 19 amino acids. V gave up 3 bases and J gave up 1 base; unmatched junction bases: 15. Here the CDR3 reads CASSLVTGTGIGGNTEAFF. As DNA, the CDR3 is TGTGCCAGCAGTTTGGTAACCGGGACAGGGATTGGCGGGAACACTGAAGCTTTCTTT.

This clonotype was observed many times. J is TRBJ2-3 and V is TRBV5-1; no definite D call. The CDR3 covers 15 residues. Trimming took off 0 bases at V and 2 bases at J, with 10 bases between the two ends. In germline, CDR1 is SGHRS, CDR2 YFSETQ. The CDR3 sequence: CASSLVGSNTDTQYF. The CDR3, as DNA: TGCGCCAGCAGCTTGGTAGGGTCCAACACAGATACGCAGTATTTT.

This clonotype was seen many times. The V and J genes are TRBV20-1 and TRBJ2-7; tentatively, D is TRBD1 (6 bases). V was pared by 8 bases and J by 2 bases, with 10 bases between. The CDR3 totals 11 residues. Germline values: CDR1 DFQATT, CDR2 SNEGSKA (reference sequence). CDR3 amino acids: CSYRVTYEQYF. In DNA, the CDR3 is TGCAGTTACAGGGTAACCTACGAGCAGTACTTC.

This clonotype has a count of ten or more. The chain combines TRBV6-5 with TRBJ2-6; no clear D gene. The CDR3 length is 16 residues. CDR1 is MNHEY, CDR2 SVGAGI, per germline. V lost 0 bases, J lost 0 bases, and 6 bases lay in between. CDR3 nucleotide sequence: TGTGCCAGCAGTTACTCGAGAAGCTCTGGGGCCAACGTCCTGACTTTC. Translating it yields CASSYSRSSGANVLTF.

This clonotype was detected ten times or more. The chain carries TRBV20-1 and TRBJ1-5; a possible D gene is TRBD1 (6 bases). CDR1 and CDR2 from the germline V gene are DFQATT and SNEGSKA (reference sequence). V was trimmed by 3 bases and J by 4 bases, leaving 10 bases between them. The CDR3 is 13 amino acids. The CDR3 sequence: CSARDRPNQPQHF. As DNA, the CDR3 is TGCAGTGCTAGGGACAGACCTAATCAGCCCCAGCATTTT.

This clonotype was picked up many times. The V gene is TRBV11-1, the J gene TRBJ2-7; 11 bases fit TRBD1. The germline V gene encodes CDR1 SGHAT and CDR2 FQDESV (reference sequence). The CDR3 is made up of 18 amino acids. With 6 bases clipped from V and 1 base from J, the junction kept 14 bases outside the gene matches. In nucleotides, the CDR3 is TGTGCCAGCAGTTCCCAGACTCCCGGGACAGGGGGGTCCTACGAGCAGTACGTC. Protein sequence: CASSSQTPGTGGSYEQYV.

In its sample, this clonotype was seen many times. This chain connects TRBV29-1 to TRBJ1-3; 7 bases match TRBD1. The ends lost 6 bases at V and 2 bases at J; junction bases unmatched: 7. CDR1 SQVTM and CDR2 ANQGSEA come from the germline V gene. This CDR3 contains 14 residues. The CDR3: CSVRQGLTGNTIYF. The DNA for the CDR3 is TGCAGCGTACGACAGGGATTAACTGGAAACACCATATATTTT.

This clonotype has ten or more counts. The V gene is TRBV7-2, the J gene TRBJ2-1, with D perhaps matching TRBD1 (6 bases). The CDR3 consists of 15 residues. In germline, CDR1 is SGHTA, CDR2 FQGNSA. Trimming removed 1 base at V and 7 bases at J, with 14 bases between. For the CDR3, the DNA is TGTGCCAGCAGCTTAGTTCACAGGGTTGCAAATGAGCAGTTCTTC. It is translated as CASSLVHRVANEQFF.

This clonotype was counted at least ten times. The genes are TRBV15 and TRBJ1-1; D is ambiguous. The CDR3 sequence is 15 residues long. Germline V lookup: CDR1 LNHNV, CDR2 YYDKDF (reference sequence). V was pared by 5 bases and J by 3 bases, with 16 bases between. The CDR3 reads CATSRPQVRDTEAFF. The CDR3 coding sequence is TGTGCCACCAGCCGCCCTCAGGTGCGGGACACTGAAGCTTTCTTT.

The sample holds many counts of this clonotype. The chain joins TRBV20-1 to TRBJ2-1; D remains unclear. The CDR3 runs to 13 residues. Germline V gene lookup returns CDR1 DFQATT and CDR2 SNEGSKA (reference sequence). V gave up 0 bases and J gave up 10 bases, with 13 bases separating them. The CDR3 loop reads CSAREVGGREQFF. The CDR3 nucleotides are TGCAGTGCTAGAGAGGTTGGCGGACGCGAGCAGTTCTTC.

This chain joins TRBV6-1 and TRBJ2-2; TRBD2 might be the D (5 bases). Germline-derived CDR1 and CDR2 are MNHNS and SASEGT. The CDR3 is made up of 13 amino acids. Trimming took off 8 bases at V and 3 bases at J, with 10 bases between the two ends. The CDR3 sequence is CASDTGYTGELFF. The DNA for the CDR3 is TGTGCCAGCGATACGGGGTACACCGGGGAGCTGTTTTTT.

This clonotype was seen repeatedly, ten times or more. The gene calls are TRBV14 and TRBJ2-6; no clear D gene. CDR3 size: 18 residues. CDR1 and CDR2 from the germline V gene are SGHDN and FVKESK. Trimming left V 2 bases short and J 0 bases short, with 14 bases between. This CDR3 is CASSQFRASFSGANVLTF. The CDR3 DNA follows: TGTGCCAGCAGCCAATTTAGGGCATCCTTCTCTGGGGCCAACGTCCTGACTTTC.

This clonotype was seen more than once but under ten times. The V and J genes are TRBV18 and TRBJ2-7; TRBD1 matches at 7 bases. Germline V gene lookup returns CDR1 KGHSH and CDR2 LQKENI. With 2 bases clipped from V and 1 base from J, the junction kept 5 bases outside the gene matches. The CDR3 totals 15 residues. The CDR3 coding sequence is TGTGCCAGCTCACCAAACAGGGGCCCTTCCTACGAGCAGTACGTC. It yields the protein CASSPNRGPSYEQYV.

This clonotype appeared many times. The genes are TRBV11-2 and TRBJ2-7; perhaps TRBD2 as D (6 bases). The CDR3 runs to 13 residues. Trimming removed 5 bases from V and 6 bases from J, with 14 bases in between. Per germline, CDR1 SGHAT and CDR2 FQNNGV. The CDR3 sequence is CASSHKTRIEQYV. The CDR3 DNA reads as TGTGCCAGCAGCCACAAGACTAGAATCGAGCAGTACGTC.

This clonotype has a count of ten or more. The chain uses TRBV6-5 and TRBJ1-2; D gene uncertain. Deletions cut 6 bases from V and 5 bases from J, with 10 bases between. CDR3 size: 12 residues. Per germline, CDR1 MNHEY and CDR2 SVGAGI. DNA for the CDR3: TGTGCCAGCAGCCGGCAGAATTATGGCTACACCTTC. Encoded protein: CASSRQNYGYTF.

This clonotype was observed at least ten times. The J gene is TRBJ1-5, the V gene TRBV6-2 or TRBV6-3; 7 bases fit TRBD1. J lost 4 bases, V lost 5 bases, and 11 bases had no gene match. Germline values: CDR1 MNHEY, CDR2 SVGEGT. The CDR3 runs 16 residues. The CDR3 region is CASSALTTGPNQPQHF. The CDR3 region has the DNA TGTGCCAGCAGTGCGCTTACGACAGGGCCAAATCAGCCCCAGCATTTT.

This clonotype has at least ten counts. V usage is TRBV12-3 or TRBV12-4 and J usage is TRBJ1-1; no firm D call. The length of the CDR3 is 13 residues. Between the trimmed V and J ends, which lost 6 bases and 3 bases, there was a span of 11 bases. Here the CDR3 DNA reads TGTGCCAGCAGGCCGGGCGCGTACACTGAAGCTTTCTTT. Amino acid sequence: CASRPGAYTEAFF.